This is a list of T cell receptor beta chains from one sample in a study of blood T cells in healthy people across ages. Each CDR3 protein gets one entry after TCRdb re-called the 5' RACE reads with MiXCR. The sample includes some 1.4 million distinct CDR3 sequences, roughly 45% of them seen just once. The sequencing sample was made of blood. These receptors came from a woman younger than 30 in good health. CDR3s include the opening cysteine and the closing phenylalanine or tryptophan. The order of the fields is D gene, clone size, V gene, J gene, CDR3 protein, CDR3 DNA. D genes are given only for firm matches. Clone size is given for some rows only: seen once, a few or many times, or a class if the clone is expanded.

d_call: TRBD1; clone_size: few; v_call: TRBV6-5; j_call: TRBJ2-7; cdr3_aa: CASSWTGTGEDEQYF; cdr3_nt: TGTGCCAGCAGTTGGACCGGGACAGGGGAGGACGAGCAGTACTTC
d_call: .; clone_size: .; v_call: TRBV20-1; j_call: TRBJ1-2; cdr3_aa: CSALGVPNYGYTF; cdr3_nt: TGCAGTGCCCTAGGGGTCCCTAACTATGGCTACACCTTC
d_call: TRBD2; clone_size: .; v_call: TRBV20-1; j_call: TRBJ2-1; cdr3_aa: CSAREGTSGGDEQFF; cdr3_nt: TGCAGTGCTAGAGAGGGGACTAGCGGGGGGGATGAGCAGTTCTTC
d_call: .; clone_size: .; v_call: TRBV7-2; j_call: TRBJ1-1; cdr3_aa: CASSLYTGLNTEAFF; cdr3_nt: TGTGCCAGCAGCCTTTACACCGGTCTGAACACTGAGGCTTTCTTT
d_call: .; clone_size: many; v_call: TRBV6-6; j_call: TRBJ2-7; cdr3_aa: CASSFSGQVHYEQYF; cdr3_nt: TGTGCCAGCAGTTTTTCTGGGCAGGTGCACTACGAGCAGTACTTC
d_call: TRBD1; clone_size: .; v_call: TRBV12-3/TRBV12-4; j_call: TRBJ1-5; cdr3_aa: CASSPGQGRNQPQHF; cdr3_nt: TGTGCCAGCAGTCCCGGACAGGGGCGCAATCAGCCCCAGCATTTT
d_call: .; clone_size: .; v_call: TRBV6-5; j_call: TRBJ1-2; cdr3_aa: CASSTRGGYRNGYTF; cdr3_nt: TGTGCCAGCAGTACGCGGGGCGGGTACCGAAATGGCTACACCTTC
d_call: .; clone_size: few; v_call: TRBV29-1; j_call: TRBJ2-5; cdr3_aa: CSVDKGWEQYF; cdr3_nt: TGCAGCGTTGATAAGGGTTGGGAGCAGTACTTC
d_call: .; clone_size: .; v_call: TRBV7-9; j_call: TRBJ2-1; cdr3_aa: CASSTQQDSSYNEQFF; cdr3_nt: TGTGCCAGCAGCACACAACAGGATAGCTCCTACAATGAGCAGTTCTTC
d_call: .; clone_size: .; v_call: TRBV7-9; j_call: TRBJ1-5; cdr3_aa: CASSPVSAAVNQPQHF; cdr3_nt: TGTGCCAGCAGCCCCGTATCGGCGGCCGTCAATCAGCCCCAGCATTTT
d_call: .; clone_size: .; v_call: TRBV4-2; j_call: TRBJ1-4; cdr3_aa: CASSQDSAGGNEKLFF; cdr3_nt: TGTGCCAGCAGCCAAGATTCGGCCGGAGGGAATGAAAAACTGTTTTTT